This TCR beta chain was captured in a study of cytomegalovirus exposure and HLA in healthy donors (dated by TCRdb to the late 2010s). Looking at the study overall: An earlier analysis of approximately 640 of the donors reported 250 to 300 Gb of sequence data and more than 90 million unique TCR beta sequences from about 179 million T cells. To study patterns of TCR occurrence, a later analysis re-analyzed previously published TCR beta repertoires from several hundred donors and added high-resolution HLA genotyping. On average, around 200,000 unique TCR beta nucleotide sequences were sequenced per donor among about 400 genotyped donors of the cohort, with about 19% of those sequences being non-productive. All discovery cohort repertoires had been generated on a single sequencing platform. The number of donors typed differed by locus, with about 629-640 for A, B, C, DRB1 and DQB1, over 500 for DQA1, 606 for DPA1, and over 400 for DPB1. The T cell repertoires of 666 subjects were profiled by immunosequencing and related to cytomegalovirus serostatus. Class I and class II HLA loci were covered by the typing at four-digit resolution. To predict cytomegalovirus infection status, the study combined high-throughput TCR immunosequencing, statistical association of individual TCRs with disease status, and machine learning. Because of strong linkage in the cohort, roughly five DR-DQ haplotypes were treated as single units for association and clustering. Rather than drawing on any new phenotypic data, the later analysis identified candidate immune exposures from TCR beta sequences and the way those sequences occurred across donors. Besides the first cohort of roughly 700 subjects, a separate validation cohort made up of roughly 120 different subjects was used. Donor age, sex, ethnicity and CMV serostatus were collected together with the repertoire data. An early release that covered more than 550 HLA-typed donors contained approximately 300 gigabases of sequencing data and roughly 84 million unique TCR sequences. To decide whether each TCR beta V gene segment behaved as functional or pseudogenic, an earlier analysis of some 600 of the donors relied on high-throughput TCR beta sequencing. In a later genetic analysis, genome-wide SNP genotypes for about 65% of the roughly 670 donors were used, and that subset was treated as a discovery cohort. Among the roughly 400 genotyped donors, around 81% belonged to the genetic ancestry cluster associated with self-reported Caucasian donors. The study was designed to test whether signatures of past pathogen exposure could be identified by cataloging public T cell receptors.

The method was the immunoSEQ multiplex PCR assay. The multiplex PCR relied on a mix of 60 forward primers for TCR Vbeta segments and 13 reverse primers for TCR Jbeta segments. The CDR3 region of rearranged TCR beta genes was amplified from genomic DNA by a multiplex PCR assay. Amplified TCR beta libraries were sequenced as 87-base-pair reads on the Illumina HiSeq System. From the authors' description of their analysis: Across the 500 to 750 repertoires, a later analysis counted tens of millions of unique TCR beta chains, 9.5 million to 13 million of which were shared by at least two donors. A nearest-neighbor algorithm error-corrected the raw reads and collapsed the reads into unique sequences, merging closely related sequences to remove PCR and sequencing errors. To assign V, D and J gene segments, CDR3 sequences were aligned to IMGT reference sequences. For a sequence to be retained, a match of at least six nucleotides to both a V gene segment and a J gene segment was required. A rearrangement counted as productive if the CDR3 had no stop codons and remained in frame with V and J, and every other rearrangement counted as non-productive. Following IMGT convention, CDR3 was defined as the stretch from the second conserved V-encoded cysteine to the conserved J-encoded phenylalanine. In an earlier analysis of roughly 580 of the donors, sequences lacking an unambiguous match to a single V gene segment were excluded. An earlier analysis of several hundred of the donors called V segments functional above 56.7% productive rearrangements and segregating when the between-donor standard deviation exceeded 5%. A statistical classification framework was built to diagnose cytomegalovirus status from the catalog of TCR beta chain sequences. V and J gene assignment, in a later analysis, came from comparing TCR nucleotide sequences with IMGT/GENE-DB human TR gene sequences. Using the TCRdist pipeline, a later analysis assigned CDR3 sequences along with most-parsimonious VDJ recombination scenarios. A later analysis defined each TCR beta chain by its CDR3 amino acid sequence plus V-gene family, and excluded reads lacking a unique V-gene family. A later analysis removed 450 to 600 highly shared, low-generation-probability nucleotide sequences to deal with suspected cross-contamination and a sequencing artifact. In a later analysis, a clonal expansion index for each public chain was calculated from normalized within-repertoire ranks of inferred template counts. Generation probabilities in a later analysis came from a VDJ recombination model fitted to out-of-frame rearrangements, and those results were checked against IGoR. In a later analysis, hypergeometric tests were used to score TCR-TCR, TCR-HLA and TCR-CMV co-occurrence, with a repertoire-size bias correction applied to TCR pairs. To estimate false discovery rates, a later analysis permuted the HLA or CMV assignments 20 times. A later analysis grouped co-occurring TCRs with DBSCAN, adding TCRdist sequence similarity when clustering within HLA-allele-positive subsets. Repertoires with fewer than 30,000 or more than 120,000 public chains, plus five repertoires with anomalous nucleotide sharing, were excluded from co-occurrence clustering. TCRdb retrieved this table from immuneACCESS and kept in-frame rearrangements only. Not all clones are present; in checked studies, unresolved V genes account for under half, and no reason is known for the remainder. V and J calls and clone size come straight from that table; D and trimming were deduced from the DNA. The sample includes about 190,000 clones, with around 87% observed a single time. The ten largest clonotypes hold 1.5% to 2% of the sample.

To note about this clone: Its cognate antigen has yet to be identified. No base-level quality is on record; no much larger clone is a single base apart.

Paper-wide results and their limitations: In a later analysis, HLA-associated TCR beta chains were found to be more clonally expanded and to have lower generation probabilities than equally common non-associated chains. In this cohort, only TCR beta chains were sequenced, and detectable features were limited by the absence of alpha or paired-chain data. In an earlier analysis of roughly 500 of the donors, most TCR beta V segments appeared in productive rearrangements about 87% or about 30% of the time, broadly matching IMGT annotations. When HLA alleles, especially DR and DQ, strongly co-occurred, attributing TCR associations to individual alleles was difficult. A cluster of highly shared sequence variants was judged likely to be a technical artifact of the sequencing pipeline. In a later analysis, the rate of TCR association differed among HLA loci, with DRB1 alleles having the most associated TCRs and HLA-C alleles having the fewest. In a later genetic analysis, fewer N-insertions in productive TCRs were reported among donors in an Asian-associated ancestry cluster than the 666-donor mean. A further reported finding was that TCR beta sequences accurately predicted the HLA-A and HLA-B alleles for most subjects in the first cohort. A later analysis associated 17,000 or so TCR beta sequences with specific HLA alleles at a false discovery rate of 0.05. A later analysis reported that several top co-occurrence clusters appeared linked to parvovirus B19, influenza, CMV and Epstein-Barr virus. The classifier was reported to diagnose cytomegalovirus status with high specificity and sensitivity in both the original and validation cohorts. The study gave a list of some 150 TCR beta chains associated with cytomegalovirus. In a later genetic analysis, a missense DCLRE1C variant was associated with V-gene and J-gene trimming of TCR beta chains, and the association was replicated in an independent cohort. Linkage disequilibrium might explain the correlated functional status among segregating V segments, but an unknown experimental factor could not be ruled out. About 17 rarely observed V segments, including chromosome 9 orphons, were excluded from the earlier analysis of about 600 of the donors because counts were too low. In a later analysis, most CMV-associated TCR beta chains were found to appear HLA-restricted, with HLA associations seemingly driven largely by CMV exposure. A few of the identified cytomegalovirus-associated TCR beta chains were confirmed in vitro to be specific for cytomegalovirus antigens. The only immune exposure information available for the cohort was CMV serostatus. Roughly uniform sequencing depth across donors was assumed in presence/absence analyses, although this assumption may not hold. Some IMGT-functional V segments, including TRBV6-2 and TRBV6-3, could not be distinguished by the 87-base-pair reads and were therefore excluded. Because some donors lacked HLA typing at each locus, the association tests relied only on the typed subset. Most TCR sequences were observed very rarely across donors, whereas some public TCRs were present in many individuals. It was suggested by the authors that the approach could potentially be generalized to other disease states and immunological phenotypes.

In total, approximately 610 healthy bone marrow donors made up the cohort. At the time of sampling, every cohort member was nominally healthy, though immune exposures that went unrecorded were likely present. The donor was CMV seronegative and belonged to the group of approximately 320 seronegative cohort members. Every donor gave a peripheral blood sample, and the peripheral blood mononuclear cells from that sample were used for TCR beta sequencing. Genomic DNA was extracted from the blood cell samples with the Qiagen DNeasy Blood Extraction Kit. Counted from cysteine to phenylalanine, this CDR3 has 15 amino acids. The retained sequence is limited to the CDR3, 45 bases, with the frame set at the first base. Between the V and J ends, shortened by 2 bases and 4 bases respectively, the junction contains 14 bases. Via the germline V gene, CDR1 is MRHNA and CDR2 SNTAGT.

The specimen sequenced was PBMCs. The rearrangement joined TRBV6-4 to TRBJ1-2; the D gene assignment is ambiguous. The sequence was collected from a woman under 30 in good health and CMV-seronegative. The DNA sequence is TGTGCCAGCAGTGACGAGGGTAGCGGTGGCTATGGCTACACCTTC. It specifies CASSDEGSGGYGYTF.